The 2 T cell receptor beta chains reported below all come from one sample, sequenced in a study of cytomegalovirus exposure and HLA in healthy donors. Primers for the PCR totalled 60 Vbeta and 13 Jbeta. Produced via immunoSEQ multiplex PCR; TCRdb's table is partial and in-frame only. This listing includes 65,000 to 90,000 clones. Sequenced: PBMCs. The receptors stem from a female donor in good health and CMV-seropositive.

The V call is TRBV7-2, the J call TRBJ1-6; TRBD1 agrees at 7 bases. With 4 bases clipped from V and 5 bases from J, the junction kept 5 bases outside the gene matches. The CDR3 has 15 residues. Germline V gives CDR1 SGHTA, CDR2 FQGNSA. In DNA, the CDR3 is TGTGCCAGCAGCTCTGTGACAGGGCATAATTCACCCCTCCACTTT. Translation gives CASSSVTGHNSPLHF.

The chain recombines TRBV7-2 with TRBJ2-6; unclear D gene. Germline V gene lookup returns CDR1 SGHTA and CDR2 FQGNSA. Trimming took off 10 bases at V and 1 base at J, with 8 bases between the two ends. The CDR3 is 13 amino acids. CDR3 coding DNA: TGTGCCACCACAATATCTGGGGCCAACGTCCTGACTTTC. Translated, it gives CATTISGANVLTF.